This T cell receptor (beta chain) was recorded in a study of shared clonotypes between healthy human individuals (dated by TCRdb to 2018 to 2021). Concerning the study at large: A few men and a couple of women, aged 18 to 49 years, made up the cohort. To increase sequencing depth and limit assay-specific biases, TCR repertoire library preparation and sequencing were carried out by different laboratories using diverse techniques. Leukapheresis yielded between about 0.8 and 9.5 billion PBMCs per donor. To estimate repertoire size and how much clonotypes are shared between individuals, the study performed deep sequencing of blood TCR repertoires from a few healthy adults. For each donor, CD4 naive and CD4 memory were each given three plates, CD8 naive was given two plates, and CD8 memory was given one plate. Overall study results and their limits: Estimated clonotype richness was generally larger for naive than for memory subsets. The small number of donors limited the genetic and exposure-history diversity represented. Pairwise subsampling indicated that sequencing depth was expected to affect the degree of clonotype sharing among donors. Compared with non-shared clonotypes, clonotypes shared by all four sorted-subset donors had higher generation probabilities. Rarefaction of sorted-subset datasets indicated incomplete sequencing despite the large sequencing depth. Approximately 5% of naive CD4, 3.5% of naive CD8, roughly 2.4% of memory CD4, and around 0.42% of memory CD8 clonotypes were shared across several donors. Sampling was restricted to blood, and TCR repertoires in tissues likely differ from the TCR repertoires found in blood.

CD8 naive samples consisted of CD45RO-negative cells that were positively selected for CCR7, yielding a CD45RA+CCR7+ population without TemRA cells. The donors were healthy, HIV-negative adults who had no recently reported acute infections or vaccinations. Every donor was a Caucasian adult residing in Nashville, Tennessee, USA. After blood collection by leukapheresis, PBMCs were isolated using Ficoll-Histopaque density gradient centrifugation and then cryopreserved in the vapor phase of liquid nitrogen. Analytical flow cytometry was used to check the purity and quantity of each magnetically sorted T cell population. From each sorted fraction, genomic DNA was isolated and quantified by UV absorbance on a Nanodrop 2000c. Using the deep immunoSEQ assay, multiplex PCR amplified TCR CDR3 regions from genomic DNA. Extracted genomic DNA from each cell subset was spread evenly across all wells of several immunoSEQ 96-well plates, with each plate serving as a replicate. For sorted subsets, each replicate PCR was loaded with roughly 0.2 ug genomic DNA, equivalent to some 27,000 T cell genomes. Purified libraries were measured with a Qubit 3.0 fluorometer, size-checked on a Bioanalyzer 2100, and measured again with the KAPA Library Quantification kit. Every immunoSEQ 96-well plate was sequenced on a separate single-read 150-cycle Illumina NextSeq 550 flow cell. As for the original processing: Because the immunoSEQ output held only junctional sequences and lacked quality scores, the filtering could not match the filtering applied to full-length reads. To assign V/J genes and CDR3, sequences were annotated using PyIR, a Python wrapper for IgBLAST v1.9, with IMGT germline references. Reads were filtered out if the reads had weak V/J assignments (E-value above 1e-6), no CDR3, stop codons, out-of-frame junctions, or ambiguous translated residues. V3J clonotypes were defined as sequences sharing the same inferred V gene, J gene, and CDR3 amino acid sequence. Percentage overlap between repertoires was computed as shared unique clonotypes divided by the size of the smaller repertoire. RTK rarefaction, the Chao1 estimator, and Recon v2.1 estimates of unobserved clonotypes were used to assess repertoire richness. Generation probabilities were computed with OLGA for all TCRbeta clonotypes obtained by the gDNA method from a few donors. TCRdb's version of the immuneACCESS table is confined to in-frame rearrangements and falls short of the full clone set. An unresolved V gene accounts for under half of the shortfall where checked; the remainder is of unknown origin. V, J and clone size were drawn from that table, and D and trimming were deduced from the DNA. The sample data list millions of clones, and about 94% of these were observed just once. The ten largest clones capture about 1.1% of the sample.

As for this clone: Its antigen specificity is not known. No much larger clone is present one base from it, and per-base qualities are unavailable.

This receptor was obtained from a man aged 18 to 35 in good health. Sequencing was done on a sample of naive CD8+ T cells sorted from blood. The cell subset or site label on this specimen signifies: CD45RA+CCR7+.

CDR3 region: CASTDGTDYNEKLFF. The nucleotide sequence reads TGTGCCAGTACCGACGGGACAGACTATAATGAAAAACTGTTTTTT. Recombination linked TRBV19 to TRBJ1-4, and 7 junction bases match TRBD1. The CDR3, cysteine through phenylalanine, is 15 amino acids long. The entry retains the CDR3 DNA only, 45 bases that are in frame from base 1. Per the germline V gene (reference sequence), LNHDA is the CDR1 and SQIVND is the CDR2. V lost 7 bases and J lost 4 bases, and the count of bases not matched to a germline gene is 9.